The clone carrying this T cell receptor beta chain was seen ten or more times. Its antigen is not identified. The data belong to a study of human T cells and chemical hapten exposure. Germline CDR1 is LGHNA and CDR2 is YSLEER. The length of the CDR3 is 15 residues. Trimming cost V 5 bases and J 0 bases, with 11 bases left between them. In TCRdb, the RACE reads were re-called with MiXCR into one record per CDR3 protein. The sample has 370,000 or so distinct CDR3 sequences; 4% to 5.5% are singletons. Specified time point: patch test 1, 2 weeks after DPC sensitization. The treatment: therapeutic diphenylcyclopropenone sensitization with weekly scalp DPC. Participating donors were patients with alopecia, aged 18 to 70 years, considered appropriate candidates for DPC. Unfractionated whole blood was the source of the extracted total RNA. Whole-study results and caveats: Donor immune responses may differ from healthy people's, since all donors had alopecia. Significantly more large CDR3 similarity clusters were formed by expanded TCRs than by controls.

The chain carries TRBV4-3 and TRBJ1-3; D unresolved. The clonotype was recovered from a woman between 50 and 59 years old with alopecia areata. Some clones in this sample may be carry-over from other donors' samples. The input for sequencing was whole blood, taken in connection with sensitization to the hapten diphenylcyclopropenone (DPC). CDR3 sequence reads: CASSDDHGSGNTIYF. The CDR3 coding sequence is TGCGCCAGCAGCGACGACCATGGCTCTGGAAACACCATATATTTT.